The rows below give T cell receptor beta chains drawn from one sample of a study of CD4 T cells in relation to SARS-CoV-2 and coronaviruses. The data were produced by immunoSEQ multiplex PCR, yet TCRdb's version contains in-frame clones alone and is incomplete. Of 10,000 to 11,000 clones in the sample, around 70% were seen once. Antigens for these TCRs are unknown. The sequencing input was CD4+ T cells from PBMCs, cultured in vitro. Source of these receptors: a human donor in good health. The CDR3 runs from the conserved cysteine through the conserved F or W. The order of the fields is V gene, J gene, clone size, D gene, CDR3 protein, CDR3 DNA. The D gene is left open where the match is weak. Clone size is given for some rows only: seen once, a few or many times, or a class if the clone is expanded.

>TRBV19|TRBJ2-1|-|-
CAASGRLGNEQFF
TGTGCCGCAAGCGGGCGGTTGGGCAATGAGCAGTTCTTC
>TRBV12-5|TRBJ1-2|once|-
CASGRGGGLYTF
TGTGCTAGTGGTCGAGGGGGTGGACTCTACACCTTC
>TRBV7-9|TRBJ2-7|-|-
CASSPQRGRIYEQYF
TGTGCCAGCAGCCCCCAACGGGGGCGTATCTACGAGCAGTACTTC
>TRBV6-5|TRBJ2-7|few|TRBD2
CASRLAGGETYEQYF
TGTGCCAGCAGGCTAGCGGGAGGGGAAACCTACGAGCAGTACTTC
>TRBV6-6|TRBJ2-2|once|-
CASSYLPADTGELFF
TGTGCCAGCAGTTACTTGCCAGCGGACACCGGGGAGCTGTTTTTT
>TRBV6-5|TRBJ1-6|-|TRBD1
CATWDREGNSPLHF
TGTGCCACGTGGGACAGGGAAGGTAATTCACCCCTCCACTTT
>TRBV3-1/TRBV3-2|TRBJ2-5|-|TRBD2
CASSPRLAGALETQYF
TGTGCCAGCAGCCCCCGACTAGCGGGAGCGCTGGAGACCCAGTACTTC
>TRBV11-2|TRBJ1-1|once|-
CASSFDPYTEAFF
TGTGCCAGCAGCTTTGATCCGTACACTGAAGCTTTCTTT
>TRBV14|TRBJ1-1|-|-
CASSQVVGPGDTEAFF
TGTGCCAGCAGCCAAGTAGTGGGCCCCGGGGACACTGAAGCTTTCTTT
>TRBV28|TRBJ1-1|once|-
CASSENRDDTEAFF
TGTGCCAGCAGTGAGAACAGGGACGACACTGAAGCTTTCTTT
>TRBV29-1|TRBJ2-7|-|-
CSVLTSFTGSPYEQYF
TGCAGCGTACTGACAAGCTTCACAGGGAGCCCCTACGAGCAGTACTTC
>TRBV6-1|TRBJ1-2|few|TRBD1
CASSEIDRGYGYTF
TGTGCCAGCAGTGAAATAGACAGGGGGTATGGCTACACCTTC
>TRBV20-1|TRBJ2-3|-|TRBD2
CSASDEGLARDTQYF
TGCAGTGCTAGTGATGAGGGACTAGCAAGGGATACGCAGTATTTT
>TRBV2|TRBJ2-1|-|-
CASSEALVAGNEQFF
TGTGCCAGCAGTGAAGCGTTGGTAGCCGGGAATGAGCAGTTCTTC
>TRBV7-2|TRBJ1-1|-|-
CASSSAGIIEAFF
TGTGCCAGCAGCTCTGCTGGGATTATTGAAGCTTTCTTT
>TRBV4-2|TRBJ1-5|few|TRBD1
CASSQESEGAFQPQHF
TGTGCCAGCAGCCAAGAATCAGAGGGGGCCTTTCAGCCCCAGCATTTT
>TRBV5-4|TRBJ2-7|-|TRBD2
CASSSAAGIPYEQYF
TGTGCCAGCAGCTCGGCAGCGGGAATCCCCTACGAGCAGTACTTC
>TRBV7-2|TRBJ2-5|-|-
CASSLGGGKETQYF
TGTGCCAGCAGCTTGGGAGGCGGGAAAGAGACCCAGTACTTC
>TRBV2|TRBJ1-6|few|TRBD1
CASRETGGENSPLHF
TGTGCCAGCAGAGAGACAGGGGGCGAGAATTCACCCCTCCACTTT
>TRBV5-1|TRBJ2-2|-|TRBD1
CASTTLGTGDTGELFF
TGCGCCAGCACCACCCTCGGGACAGGGGACACCGGGGAGCTGTTTTTT
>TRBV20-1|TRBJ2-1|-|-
CSARFGSEQFF
TGCAGTGCTAGATTCGGCTCAGAGCAGTTCTTC
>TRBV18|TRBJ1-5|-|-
CASSPSGSSQPQHF
TGTGCCAGCTCACCATCAGGGTCCAGTCAGCCCCAGCATTTT
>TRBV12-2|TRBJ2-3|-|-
CASCLAGVADTQYF
TGTGCAAGTTGTCTAGCGGGAGTCGCAGATACGCAGTATTTT
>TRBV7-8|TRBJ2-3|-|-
CASSKNEVTDTQYF
TGTGCCAGCAGCAAAAACGAAGTTACAGATACGCAGTATTTT
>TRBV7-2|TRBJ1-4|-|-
CASSLPGPPEKLFF
TGTGCCAGCAGCTTACCAGGGCCCCCCGAAAAACTGTTTTTT
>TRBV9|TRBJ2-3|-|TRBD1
CASQQGWATDTQYF
TGTGCCAGCCAACAGGGGTGGGCCACAGATACGCAGTATTTT
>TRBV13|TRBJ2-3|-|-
CASSSGGMVTTDTQYF
TGTGCCAGCAGCTCCGGAGGGATGGTCACCACAGATACGCAGTATTTT
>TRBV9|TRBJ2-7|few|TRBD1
CASSEGDRGLYEQYF
TGTGCCAGCAGCGAGGGGGACAGGGGGCTCTACGAGCAGTACTTC
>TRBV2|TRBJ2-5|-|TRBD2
CASSALAGPQETQYF
TGTGCCAGCAGTGCTCTAGCGGGGCCCCAAGAGACCCAGTACTTC
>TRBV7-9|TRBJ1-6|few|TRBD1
CASSLPSGGTGWNSPLHF
TGTGCCAGCAGCTTACCATCGGGGGGGACAGGGTGGAATTCACCCCTCCACTTT
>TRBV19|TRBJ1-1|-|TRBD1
CASSILQGGTTEAFF
TGTGCCAGTAGTATTCTCCAGGGGGGGACCACTGAAGCTTTCTTT
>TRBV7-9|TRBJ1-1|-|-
CASSSRDWPGTEAFF
TGTGCCAGCAGCTCCCGGGACTGGCCGGGGACTGAAGCTTTCTTT
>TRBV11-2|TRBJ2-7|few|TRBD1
CASSSRQGAFSYEQYF
TGTGCCAGCAGCAGCCGACAGGGGGCTTTCTCCTACGAGCAGTACTTC